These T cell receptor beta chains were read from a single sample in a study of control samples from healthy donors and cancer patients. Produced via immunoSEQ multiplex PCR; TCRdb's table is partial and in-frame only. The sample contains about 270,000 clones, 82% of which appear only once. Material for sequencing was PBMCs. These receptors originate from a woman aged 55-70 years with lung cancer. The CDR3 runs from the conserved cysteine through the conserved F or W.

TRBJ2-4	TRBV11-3	CASSAGYKNIQYF
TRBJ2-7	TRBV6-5	CASSRQGGSYEQYF
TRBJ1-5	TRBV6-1	CASSEGPHRGRINQPQHF
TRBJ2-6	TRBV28	CASSLGFWAGANVLTF
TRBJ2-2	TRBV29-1	CSVYPGSGQGTGELFF
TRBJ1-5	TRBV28	CASIVRARANQPQHF
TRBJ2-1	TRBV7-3	CASSSRPDSRNEQFF
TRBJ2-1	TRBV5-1	CASIAGSGSTYNEQFF
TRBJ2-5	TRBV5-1	CASSFTSGRADSLETQYF
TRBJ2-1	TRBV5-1	CASSFRLAGGTYNEQFF
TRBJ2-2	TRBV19	CASSRSASGGTGELFF
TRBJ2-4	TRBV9	CASSAQDRVWDIQYF
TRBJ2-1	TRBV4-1	CASSQNLRREGLDEQFF
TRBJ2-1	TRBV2	CASSSEAGGTGFF
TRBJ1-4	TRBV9	CASSLQGTVEANEKLFF
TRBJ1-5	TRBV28	CASSEGPQPQHF
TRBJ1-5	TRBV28	CAVQGDSNQPQHF
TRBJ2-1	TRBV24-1	CATSPSLMSSYNEQFF
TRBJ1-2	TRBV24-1	CATSTGGVMGYTF
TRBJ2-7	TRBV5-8	CASSLEPGGEQYF
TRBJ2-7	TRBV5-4	CASSLLLSVGEQYF
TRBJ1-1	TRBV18	CASSSDREEAFF
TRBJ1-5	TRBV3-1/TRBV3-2	CASSQGTGDSNQPQHF
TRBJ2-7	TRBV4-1	CASSQALQIYEQYF
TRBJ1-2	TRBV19	CASSNRRDREDYGYTF
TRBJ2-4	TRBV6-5	CASSMANIQYF
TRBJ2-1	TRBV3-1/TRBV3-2	CASSQPGLAGAGEQFF
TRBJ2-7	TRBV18	CASSTGAASYEQYF
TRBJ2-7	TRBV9	CASSVGGQGYEQYF
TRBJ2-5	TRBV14	CASSRPGRVTGLETQYF
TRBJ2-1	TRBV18	CASSPGAGEQFF
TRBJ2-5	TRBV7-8	CASSSRRLAGEGETQYF
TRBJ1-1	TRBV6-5	CASSYGGLETEAFF
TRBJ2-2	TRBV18	CASSLGLAAGELFF
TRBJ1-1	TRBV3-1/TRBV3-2	CASSLRQGGTEAFF
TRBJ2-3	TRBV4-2	CASSPQREDTQYF
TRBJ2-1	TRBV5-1	CASKTSASYNEQFF
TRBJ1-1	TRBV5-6	CASSLNVEAFF
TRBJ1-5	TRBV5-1	CASSLGEGASNQPQHF
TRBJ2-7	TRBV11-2	CASSLAASGRSSYEQYF